Below are 20 T cell receptor beta chains sequenced from a single sample in a study of shared clonotypes between healthy human individuals. Sequenced by immunoSEQ multiplex PCR; TCRdb stores in-frame clones only, minus some. Of about 460,000 clones in the sample, more than 70% were seen once. Sequencing used PBMCs. The origin of the receptors is a woman aged 35 to 49 in good health. Some clones in this sample may be carry-over from other donors' samples.

This chain connects TRBV28 to TRBJ2-2; 8 bases match TRBD2. The CDR3 spans 14 residues. Germline V gene data show CDR1 as MDHEN and CDR2 as SYDVKM. Trimming removed 8 bases from V and 7 bases from J; junction bases left unmatched: 9. CDR3 loop: CASRVQREIGELFF. CDR3 bases: TGTGCCAGCCGGGTACAGCGGGAGATCGGGGAGCTGTTTTTT. Full variable domain (remainder filled in from reference TRBV28 and TRBJ2-2): DVKVTQSSRYLVKRTGEKVFLECVQDMDHENMFWYRQDPGLGLRLIYFSYDVKMKEKGDIPEGYSVSREKKERFSLILESASTNQTSMYLCASRVQREIGELFFGEGSRLTVL.

This clone was found a few times. Other DNA sequences in the sample encode the same CDR3. The genes are TRBV18 and TRBJ2-7; no clear D gene. Germline CDR1 is KGHSH and CDR2 is LQKENI. The CDR3 runs 12 residues. V was shortened by 2 bases and J by 0 bases, with 2 bases between the two germline ends. CDR3 amino acids: CASSPSSYEQYF. CDR3 coding DNA: TGTGCCAGCTCACCAAGCTCCTACGAGCAGTACTTC.

Points on this clone: Germline and junction disagree at one end, which may indicate a read error. V and J are TRBV7-2 and TRBJ2-7; possible D gene TRBD2, 6 bases. From germline, CDR1 is SGHTA and CDR2 FQGNSA. The CDR3 loop spans 12 amino acids. DNA for the CDR3: TGTGCCAGCAGCCCGGACGCCGGGACTCCACACTTC. This codes for CASSPDAGTPHF.

The chain links TRBV23-1 to TRBJ2-5; 10 bases fit TRBD2. TRBV23-1 falls under the ORF class, with uncertain function. The CDR3 is 14 amino acids. V shed 7 bases, J shed 5 bases, and the junction held 7 bases outside the gene matches. The CDR3: CASTRTSGGETQYF. CDR3 in DNA: TGCGCCAGCACACGGACTAGCGGAGGGGAGACCCAGTACTTC.

The genes are TRBV28 and TRBJ1-1; D is undetermined. Germline values: CDR1 MDHEN, CDR2 SYDVKM. V was trimmed by 3 bases and J by 10 bases, leaving 9 bases between them. The length of the CDR3 is 11 residues. Here the CDR3 DNA reads TGTGCCAGCAGTTTTTATGCTAGAGCTTTCTTT. As protein: CASSFYARAFF.

This clone was seen once. The V gene is TRBV5-4, the J gene TRBJ1-1; TRBD1 matches 10 bases. Germline-derived CDR1 and CDR2 are SGHNT and YYREEE (reference sequence). The CDR3 contains 17 residues. Trimming took 4 bases from V and 1 from J; bases not matched to a gene: 10. CDR3 sequence: CASSAGQGRSGNTEAFF. CDR3 in DNA: TGTGCCAGCAGCGCGGGACAGGGGCGCTCAGGGAACACTGAAGCTTTCTTT.

The V gene is TRBV7-2, the J gene TRBJ2-3; possibly TRBD2 for D (6 bases). Germline-derived CDR1 and CDR2 are SGHTA and FQGNSA. There are 15 residues in the CDR3. Trimming took off 10 bases at V and 0 bases at J, with 17 bases between the two ends. CDR3: CATMREGYSTDTQYF. Written as DNA, the CDR3 is TGTGCCACCATGCGGGAAGGTTATAGCACAGATACGCAGTATTTT. Complete variable domain (other parts from reference TRBV7-2 and TRBJ2-3): GAGVSQSPSNKVTEKGKDVELRCDPISGHTALYWYRQSLGQGLEFLIYFQGNSAPDKSGLPSDRFSAERTGGSVSTLTIQRTQQEDSAVYLCATMREGYSTDTQYFGPGTRLTVL.

This rearrangement joins TRBV10-2 to TRBJ1-5, with D maybe TRBD1 (5 bases). V gave up 8 bases and J gave up 5 bases, with 13 bases separating them. Looked up from germline, CDR1 is WSHSY and CDR2 is SAAADI. The CDR3 loop spans 13 amino acids. Here the CDR3 DNA reads TGCGCCAGCCAAGGGACGGTCTATCAGCCCCAGCATTTT. As protein: CASQGTVYQPQHF.

This chain joins TRBV27 and TRBJ1-2, with a tentative D call TRBD1 (6 bases). CDR1 MNHEY and CDR2 SMNVEV come from the germline V gene (reference sequence). V was cut by 4 bases and J by 3 bases, with 12 bases left in between. CDR3 length: 14 amino acids. CDR3 sequence (DNA): TGTGCCAGCAGTTCCCAGGGGACCTACTATGGCTACACCTTC. Translating it yields CASSSQGTYYGYTF.

This clone was seen a few times. The final CDR3 position lacks the conserved phenylalanine or tryptophan, pointing to a likely read error. The chain recombines TRBV30 with TRBJ1-2, with D perhaps TRBD1 (6 bases). V was shortened by 5 bases and J by 7 bases, with 20 bases between the two germline ends. Germline CDR1 reads GTSNPN; CDR2 reads SVGIG (reference sequence). There are 14 residues in the CDR3. In DNA, the CDR3 is TGTGCCTGGGGGGGGCCGAGGACAAAGGCTGGCTACACCCTC. The encoded protein is CAWGGPRTKAGYTL.

This chain joins TRBV10-2 and TRBJ2-5; 9 bases line up with TRBD2. Per the germline V gene, CDR1 is WSHSY and CDR2 is SAAADI. Trimming cost V 4 bases and J 5 bases; bases outside gene matches: 2. The CDR3 is 13 residues long. CDR3 DNA sequence: TGCGCCAGCAGTGCGGCGGGAGGGGAGACCCAGTACTTC. This translates into CASSAAGGETQYF.

V and J are TRBV13 and TRBJ2-3; 8 bases align to TRBD1. The germline V gene has CDR1 PRHDT and CDR2 FYEKMQ (reference sequence). This CDR3 has 15 residues. V was pared by 4 bases and J by 5 bases, with 8 bases of the junction left unmatched. Here the CDR3 reads CASSSRGLQRDTQYF. The CDR3 region has the DNA TGTGCCAGCAGCTCCAGGGGGCTCCAAAGAGATACGCAGTATTTT.

This clone was observed many times. The chain combines TRBV6-5 with TRBJ2-3; D remains unclear. This CDR3 spans 14 amino acids. The germline gives CDR1 MNHEY, CDR2 SVGAGI. Trimming cost V 2 bases and J 2 bases, with 8 bases left between them. Here the CDR3 reads CASSYRGATDTQYF. In nucleotides, the CDR3 is TGTGCCAGCAGTTACCGTGGAGCCACAGATACGCAGTATTTT.

J is TRBJ1-5 and V is TRBV25-1; 7 nucleotides line up with TRBD1. CDR1 and CDR2 from the germline V gene are MGHDK and SYGVNS. J gave up 7 bases and V 3 bases, and 6 bases lay outside the gene matches. The CDR3 spans 14 residues. The CDR3 nucleotides read TGTGCCAGCAGTGAGGGAGGGGGCCAACAGCCCCAGCATTTT. Translated: CASSEGGGQQPQHF.

The sample holds many counts of this clone. This chain links TRBV27 with TRBJ1-4, with TRBD1 matching 8 bases. The CDR3 covers 15 residues. CDR1 is MNHEY and CDR2 is SMNVEV in the germline V gene (reference sequence). J lost 2 bases, V lost 5 bases, and 4 bases had no gene match. CDR3 in amino acids: CASSDPGGTNEKLFF. The CDR3 region has the DNA TGTGCCAGCAGTGACCCAGGGGGCACTAATGAAAAACTGTTTTTT.

The chain recombines TRBV30 with TRBJ1-2, with unresolved D. The CDR3 consists of 13 residues. Trimming removed 4 bases at V and 5 bases at J, with 14 bases between. Per germline, CDR1 GTSNPN and CDR2 SVGIG (reference sequence). CDR3 protein: CAWNDRQDYGYTF. The CDR3 DNA reads as TGTGCCTGGAATGATAGGCAAGATTATGGCTACACCTTC.

The J gene is TRBJ2-7, the V gene TRBV19, with 12 bases lining up with TRBD2. There are 19 residues in the CDR3. CDR1 and CDR2 from the germline V gene are LNHDA and SQIVND (reference sequence). V dropped 5 bases and J dropped 2; count of bases not matched to a gene: 16. The CDR3 region has the DNA TGTGCCAGTAGTCCCGAAGGACTAGCGGGGCCGCGGGTGGCCTACGAGCAGTACTTC. Its translation is CASSPEGLAGPRVAYEQYF.

This chain connects TRBV9 to TRBJ2-7; no definite D call. CDR1 and CDR2 (germline): SGDLS, YYNGEE. CDR3 length: 14 residues. The ends were cut back, 4 bases at V and 2 bases at J, with 13 bases in the middle. The CDR3 DNA is TGTGCCAGCAGCCCGCAGCTAGTGGCCTACGAGCAGTACTTC. Protein sequence: CASSPQLVAYEQYF.

This sequence joins TRBV7-9 and TRBJ2-7; D is perhaps TRBD1 (6 bases). Looked up from germline, CDR1 is SEHNR and CDR2 is FQNEAQ (reference sequence). The CDR3 spans 15 residues. V shed 5 bases and J shed 3 bases, with 17 bases lying between them. Here the CDR3 reads CASSPEQGKFYEQYF. The CDR3 DNA sequence: TGTGCCAGCAGCCCCGAACAGGGAAAGTTCTACGAGCAGTACTTC.

This clone has a handful of counts. The chain combines TRBV4-1 with TRBJ2-3; 7 bases fit TRBD2. With 4 bases clipped from V and 5 bases from J, the junction kept 9 bases outside the gene matches. The germline CDR1 and CDR2 sequences are MGHRA and YSYEKL. The CDR3 has 15 amino acids. The CDR3 region has the DNA TGCGCCAGCAGCCGCCTAGCGGAGAGGGGAGATACGCAGTATTTT. Protein product: CASSRLAERGDTQYF.